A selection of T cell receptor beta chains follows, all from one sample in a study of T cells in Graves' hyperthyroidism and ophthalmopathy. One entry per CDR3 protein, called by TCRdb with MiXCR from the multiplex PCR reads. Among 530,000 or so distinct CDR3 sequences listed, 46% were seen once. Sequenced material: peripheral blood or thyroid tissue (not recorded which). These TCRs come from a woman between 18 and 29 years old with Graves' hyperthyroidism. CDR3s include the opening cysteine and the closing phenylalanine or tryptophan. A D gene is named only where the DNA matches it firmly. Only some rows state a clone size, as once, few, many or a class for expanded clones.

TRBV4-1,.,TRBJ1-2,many,TGCGCCAGCAGCCAAGAGGGTGAGGGCTACACCTTC,CASSQEGEGYTF
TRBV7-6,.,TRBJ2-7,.,TGTGCCAGCAGCTTAGGAGGAATGGCCTACGAGCAGTACTTC,CASSLGGMAYEQYF
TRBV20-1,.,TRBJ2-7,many,TGCAGTGCTCCCCCCACCCGGACGGCCTACGAGCAGTACTTC,CSAPPTRTAYEQYF
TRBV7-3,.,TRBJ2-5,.,TGTGCCAGCAGCCCTAGGGTGGACCAGCAAGAGACCCAGTACTTC,CASSPRVDQQETQYF
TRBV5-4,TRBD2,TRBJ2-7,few,TGTGCCAGCAGGTACGGGACTAGCAGTTCCTACGAGCAGTACTTC,CASRYGTSSSYEQYF
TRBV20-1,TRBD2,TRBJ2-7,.,TGCAGTGCTCCCAAGCCTAGCGGGAGCTCCTACGAGCAGTACTTC,CSAPKPSGSSYEQYF
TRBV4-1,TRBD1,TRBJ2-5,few,TGCGCCAGCAGCCTGGGACAGGGGGCGGCGGGAGAGACCCAGTACTTC,CASSLGQGAAGETQYF
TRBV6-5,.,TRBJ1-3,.,TGTGCCAGCAAGAGGGGTTCGTCCGGAAACACCATATATTTT,CASKRGSSGNTIYF
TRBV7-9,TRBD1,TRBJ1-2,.,TGTGCCAGCAGCTTTCAGGGGGCGGCAAACACCTTC,CASSFQGAANTF
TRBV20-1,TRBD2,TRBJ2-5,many,TGCAGTGCCCGGACCGGGACTAGTCGGTTAGAGACCCAGTACTTC,CSARTGTSRLETQYF
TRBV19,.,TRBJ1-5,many,TGTGCCAGTAGTAGTGGTTCCTACGAGGGTCAGCCCCAGCATTTT,CASSSGSYEGQPQHF
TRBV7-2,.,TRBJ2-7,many,TGTGCCAGCAGCTTAGGTAGGGCCAACGAGCAGTACTTC,CASSLGRANEQYF
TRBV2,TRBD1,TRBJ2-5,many,TGTGCCAGCAGTCCCGGGACAGGGGGCTATGGAGAGACCCAGTACTTC,CASSPGTGGYGETQYF
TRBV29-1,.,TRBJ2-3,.,TGCAGCGTTGAACGCGGGGATCGTCCAGATACGCAGTATTTT,CSVERGDRPDTQYF
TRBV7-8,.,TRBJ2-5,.,TGTGCCAGCAGCTCTGTCGCTGGGGGATTGGAGACCCAGTACTTC,CASSSVAGGLETQYF
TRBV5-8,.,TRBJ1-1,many,TGTGCCAGCAGAATAAAGGGGGACACTGAAGCTTTCTTT,CASRIKGDTEAFF